The 29 T cell receptor beta chains presented below share a single source sample, sequenced in a study of shared clonotypes between healthy human individuals. The naive CD8 fraction comprised CD45RO-negative cells positively selected for CCR7 and excluded terminally differentiated effector memory CD45RA+ cells. Generated by immunoSEQ multiplex PCR, the TCRdb table keeps only in-frame clones and is missing some. The repertoire holds fewer than 700,000 clones, with approximately 95% as singletons. The sequenced sample consisted of naive CD8+ T cells sorted from blood. All receptors derive from a woman aged 25-40 years in good health.

The rearrangement links TRBV4-1 to TRBJ2-1; 10 bases are a match to TRBD2. Unmatched junction bases numbered 3, after V lost 4 bases and J lost 3 bases. The CDR3 runs 15 residues. Germline V gene data show CDR1 as MGHRA and CDR2 as YSYEKL. This CDR3 reads CASSLRLAGYNEQFF. The CDR3 nucleotides are TGCGCCAGCAGCCTCCGACTAGCGGGCTACAATGAGCAGTTCTTC.

This clone was observed once. The gene calls are TRBV10-1 and TRBJ2-2, with 8 bases identical to TRBD1. After removal of 2 bases from V and 5 bases from J, the junction contained 1 base not matched to a gene. Germline lookup yields CDR1 WNHNN and CDR2 SYGVQD (reference sequence). The CDR3 is 14 amino acids. The CDR3 sequence: CASSEQGATGELFF. The CDR3 DNA sequence: TGCGCCAGCAGTGAGCAGGGGGCAACCGGGGAGCTGTTTTTT.

The chain has TRBV10-1 and TRBJ2-1; 7 bases agree with TRBD2. Germline-derived CDR1 and CDR2 are WNHNN and SYGVQD (reference sequence). V trimming: 6 bases; J trimming: 6 bases; junction bases outside the gene matches: 14. CDR3 size: 16 residues. The CDR3 is CASSGARLAGPNEQFF. In DNA form, the CDR3 reads TGCGCCAGCAGCGGGGCCCGACTAGCTGGCCCCAATGAGCAGTTCTTC.

This clone is a singleton in its sample. V gene TRBV11-3 combines with J gene TRBJ2-1, with 8 bases that match TRBD2. Germline V gives CDR1 SGHNT, CDR2 YENEEA. The CDR3 runs 20 residues. V gave up 0 bases and J gave up 6 bases; unmatched junction bases: 19. As DNA, the CDR3 is TGTGCCAGCAGCTTAGAATTCAGCGGCGGGAGGTCCCCAGGTGGCAATGAGCAGTTCTTC. This codes for CASSLEFSGGRSPGGNEQFF.

This clone was counted once. The chain employs TRBV27 and TRBJ2-2; D unclear. CDR3 length: 15 residues. V was trimmed by 6 bases and J by 0 bases, leaving 11 bases between them. From germline, CDR1 is MNHEY and CDR2 SMNVEV (reference sequence). The CDR3 sequence is CASSPLDANTGELFF. The DNA of the CDR3 is TGTGCCAGCAGCCCATTGGACGCGAACACCGGGGAGCTGTTTTTT.

The genes are TRBV9 and TRBJ2-7; tentative D call: TRBD1 (7 bases). CDR3 length equals 13 residues. Looked up from germline, CDR1 is SGDLS and CDR2 is YYNGEE. Trimming pared 2 bases from V and 5 bases from J, leaving 11 bases between. DNA for the CDR3: TGTGCCAGCAGCGTCAGGGGGGACGACGAGCAGTACTTC. It specifies CASSVRGDDEQYF.

This clone was observed once. V and J are TRBV7-8 and TRBJ2-7, with 11 bases fitting TRBD2. CDR3 length equals 15 residues. Trimming took 4 bases from V and 2 from J; bases not matched to a gene: 4. CDR1 and CDR2 from the germline V gene are SGHVS and FQNEAQ. The CDR3, as DNA: TGTGCCAGCAGCTGGGGACTAGCGGTTACCTACGAGCAGTACTTC. Protein sequence: CASSWGLAVTYEQYF. Variable domain in full (rest from reference TRBV7-8 and TRBJ2-7): GAGVSQSPRYKVAKRGQDVALRCDPISGHVSLFWYQQALGQGPEFLTYFQNEAQLDKSGLPSDRFFAERPEGSVSTLKIQRTQQEDSAVYLCASSWGLAVTYEQYFGPGTRLTVT.

This clone was observed once. The CDR3 loop reads CASSRGGTERTQYF. Here the CDR3 DNA reads TGTGCCAGCAGTCGCGGCGGGACGGAGAGGACCCAGTACTTC. The chain has TRBV9 and TRBJ2-5; a weak D match, TRBD2 (6 bases). Germline V gene sequence: CDR1 SGDLS, CDR2 YYNGEE. The CDR3 is 14 residues long. V was cut by 5 bases and J by 7 bases, with 18 bases left in between.

The V gene is TRBV25-1, the J gene TRBJ2-7; unclear D gene. V lost 4 bases, J lost 0 bases, and 7 bases lay in between. The length of the CDR3 is 13 residues. From germline, CDR1 is MGHDK and CDR2 SYGVNS. The DNA of the CDR3 is TGTGCCAGCAGTGGAGAGTTCTCCTACGAGCAGTACTTC. Amino acid sequence: CASSGEFSYEQYF.

The chain uses TRBV13 and TRBJ1-1, with a weak D call TRBD1 (6 bases). The CDR3 is 15 residues long. The germline V and J ends were trimmed by 0 bases and 0 bases, with 8 bases remaining between them. CDR1 PRHDT and CDR2 FYEKMQ come from the germline V gene (reference sequence). The CDR3 sequence is CASSLGTGLNTEAFF. Written as DNA, the CDR3 is TGTGCCAGCAGCTTAGGGACAGGCCTGAACACTGAAGCTTTCTTT. Using reference TRBV13 and TRBJ1-1 for the parts outside the CDR3, the full variable domain is AAGVIQSPRHLIKEKRETATLKCYPIPRHDTVYWYQQGPGQDPQFLISFYEKMQSDKGSIPDRFSAQQFSDYHSELNMSSLELGDSALYFCASSLGTGLNTEAFFGQGTRLTVV.

The chain combines TRBV28 with TRBJ1-4; a possible D gene is TRBD1 (6 bases). The germline gives CDR1 MDHEN, CDR2 SYDVKM. Trimming shortened V by 5 bases and J by 6 bases, and 16 bases separated the two germline ends. The CDR3 runs 15 residues. CDR3: CASSVPTGGDEKLFF. The DNA of the CDR3 is TGTGCCAGCAGTGTACCGACAGGTGGGGATGAAAAACTGTTTTTT.

The chain carries TRBV19 and TRBJ2-7; TRBD2 aligns across 7 bases. After removal of 8 bases from V and 1 base from J, the junction contained 8 bases not matched to a gene. The CDR3 contains 14 residues. Germline V gene lookup returns CDR1 LNHDA and CDR2 SQIVND (reference sequence). CDR3 bases: TGTGCCAGTGGAACTAGCGAACTTTCCTACGAGCAGTACTTC. This encodes CASGTSELSYEQYF.

This chain uses TRBV2 with TRBJ2-3; D is ambiguous. From germline, CDR1 is SNHLY and CDR2 FYNNEI. The CDR3 extends over 14 amino acids. V shed 6 bases and J shed 1 base, with 11 bases lying between them. Here the CDR3 DNA reads TGTGCCAGCAGGGCCACGCTTGGCACAGATACGCAGTATTTT. Protein sequence: CASRATLGTDTQYF.

V is TRBV27 and J is TRBJ1-2; 7 nucleotides line up with TRBD1. CDR3 length equals 17 residues. In germline, CDR1 is MNHEY, CDR2 SMNVEV (reference sequence). Trimming removed 7 bases from V and 5 bases from J; junction bases left unmatched: 19. The CDR3 DNA follows: TGTGCCAGCACCGAGACAGGGTCTCATCCTTTAGCATATGGCTACACCTTC. This gives the protein CASTETGSHPLAYGYTF.

The chain uses TRBV11-2 and TRBJ2-2, with D uncertain. The V gene lost 4 bases and the J gene lost 6 bases, with 12 bases spanning the gap. Germline CDR1 is SGHAT and CDR2 is FQNNGV. This CDR3 is built from 14 residues. The CDR3: CASSWINDSGELFF. CDR3 DNA: TGTGCCAGCAGCTGGATTAACGACTCCGGGGAGCTGTTTTTT.

The V gene is TRBV27, the J gene TRBJ2-7; D is possibly TRBD1 or TRBD2 (5 bases each). V dropped 8 bases and J dropped 7 bases, with 12 bases sitting between them. Germline CDR1 is MNHEY and CDR2 is SMNVEV (reference sequence). CDR3 length: 11 amino acids. CDR3: CASWREGEQYF. DNA for the CDR3: TGTGCCAGCTGGCGCGAGGGGGAGCAGTACTTC.

V usage is TRBV5-1 and J usage is TRBJ1-2; the match to TRBD1 covers 10 bases. The CDR3 spans 12 residues. The V segment lost 3 bases and the J segment 13 bases; nucleotides outside the gene matches: 6. Germline V lookup: CDR1 SGHRS, CDR2 YFSETQ. The CDR3 reads CASSWTGGHPTF. Written as DNA, the CDR3 is TGCGCCAGCAGCTGGACAGGGGGACACCCCACCTTC.

This clone is a singleton in its sample. The chain carries TRBV6-5 and TRBJ2-5; TRBD1 matches 7 bases. Germline V gene data show CDR1 as MNHEY and CDR2 as SVGAGI. Losses at the gene ends were 6 bases for V and 5 bases for J; bases not matched to a gene: 6. The CDR3 spans 13 residues. The chain's CDR3 is CASREGASETQYF. The DNA of the CDR3 is TGTGCCAGCAGAGAGGGGGCTTCGGAGACCCAGTACTTC.

The chain recombines TRBV5-4 with TRBJ1-5; D is perhaps TRBD1 (5 bases). CDR1 and CDR2 from the germline V gene are SGHNT and YYREEE (reference sequence). The CDR3 consists of 15 residues. Deletions cut 4 bases from V and 6 bases from J, with 17 bases between. The CDR3 bases are TGTGCCAGCAGCCAAGACCCAGGGATGTCTCAGCCCCAGCATTTT. Its protein is CASSQDPGMSQPQHF.

This chain connects TRBV9 to TRBJ2-1, with D perhaps assigned TRBD1 or TRBD2 (5 bases each). The CDR3 has 14 residues. V lost 3 bases and J lost 5, with 12 bases in between. CDR1 is SGDLS and CDR2 is YYNGEE in the germline V gene. CDR3 DNA: TGTGCCAGCAGCGCATGGGGACCAAACAATGAGCAGTTCTTC. Translation gives CASSAWGPNNEQFF.

V gene TRBV7-9 combines with J gene TRBJ2-7; 8 nucleotides match TRBD1. The CDR3 length is 16 residues. The V and J ends lost 5 bases and 5 bases, in that order; junction bases with no gene match: 14. Germline CDR1 and CDR2: SEHNR and FQNEAQ (reference sequence). The CDR3 loop is CASSPSSGRGLDEQYF. In nucleotides, the CDR3 is TGTGCCAGCAGCCCGTCCAGCGGCAGGGGGCTCGACGAGCAGTACTTC.

The chain recombines TRBV13 with TRBJ2-7; 9 nucleotides align to TRBD1. CDR3 size: 14 residues. V was pared by 4 bases and J by 10 bases, with 11 bases of the junction left unmatched. CDR1 and CDR2 from the germline V gene are PRHDT and FYEKMQ (reference sequence). The CDR3 region has the DNA TGTGCCAGCAGCTCCGGGACAGGGTACAAACCCCAGTACTTC. Residues: CASSSGTGYKPQYF.

V and J are TRBV18 and TRBJ2-7; 9 bases agree with TRBD1. The germline CDR1 and CDR2 sequences are KGHSH and LQKENI. Trimming took 5 bases from V and 3 from J; bases not matched to a gene: 5. CDR3 length equals 14 residues. Here the CDR3 reads CASSSRGQGYEQYF. In DNA, the CDR3 is TGTGCCAGCTCATCACGGGGACAGGGCTACGAGCAGTACTTC.

A single count supports this clone. The V gene is TRBV4-1, the J gene TRBJ2-7, with a possible D match to TRBD2 (6 bases). Germline V gives CDR1 MGHRA, CDR2 YSYEKL. There are 15 residues in the CDR3. Trimming stripped 5 bases from V and 6 bases from J, with 20 bases between. CDR3 nucleotides: TGCGCCAGCAGCTTGTCGGAGGGGAGTCCGGCCGAGCAGTACTTC. Protein product: CASSLSEGSPAEQYF.

With regard to this clone: The same CDR3 is also encoded by other DNA sequences in this sample. The chain is built from TRBV5-4 and TRBJ2-7; tentative D call: TRBD2 (5 bases). V lost 0 bases and J lost 2, with 9 bases in between. CDR3 size: 14 residues. Looked up from germline, CDR1 is SGHNT and CDR2 is YYREEE (reference sequence). The CDR3 is CASSLGGSPYEQYF. In DNA, the CDR3 is TGTGCCAGCAGCTTGGGAGGGTCCCCCTACGAGCAGTACTTC.

The rearrangement uses TRBV7-8 and TRBJ2-1; TRBD1 might be the D (5 bases). The germline V gene has CDR1 SGHVS and CDR2 FQNEAQ. V gave up 3 bases and J gave up 1 base, with 13 bases separating them. The CDR3 has 16 residues. The CDR3 nucleotides are TGTGCCAGCAGCTTTTACAGGTCCGAGTCCTACAATGAGCAGTTCTTC. Translating gives CASSFYRSESYNEQFF. The full variable domain, its missing parts supplied by reference TRBV7-8 and TRBJ2-1, is GAGVSQSPRYKVAKRGQDVALRCDPISGHVSLFWYQQALGQGPEFLTYFQNEAQLDKSGLPSDRFFAERPEGSVSTLKIQRTQQEDSAVYLCASSFYRSESYNEQFFGPGTRLTVL.

The J gene is TRBJ2-7, the V gene TRBV4-1; D unresolved. Looked up from germline, CDR1 is MGHRA and CDR2 is YSYEKL. The CDR3 has 16 amino acids. V dropped 2 bases and J dropped 4 bases, with 18 bases sitting between them. CDR3 in DNA: TGCGCCAGCAGCCAAAGCGCGGCCGGTTCGGCGTACGAGCAGTACTTC. It translates to CASSQSAAGSAYEQYF.

In this sample, this clone turned up once. The V and J genes are TRBV4-1 and TRBJ2-5; unclear D gene. The J call may be wrong; the DNA end is better matched by TRBJ2-7. CDR1 and CDR2 from the germline V gene are MGHRA and YSYEKL. This CDR3 spans 14 amino acids. This CDR3 is CASSQSLSSYEQYF. Written as DNA, the CDR3 is TGCGCCAGCAGCCAGTCCCTGAGCTCCTACGAGCAGTACTTC.

DNA of the CDR3: TGTGCCAGCAGCAAAGCGAACAGGGTTTGCGGGCAGTACTTC. Translating it yields CASSKANRVCGQYF. The V gene is TRBV21-1, the J gene TRBJ2-7; TRBD1, the table's D call, was not compared with the DNA. TRBV21-1 is designated a pseudogene. This CDR3 has 14 residues.